The next 22 T cell receptor beta chains were all read from a single sample in a study of glioma-infiltrating T cells. The iRepertoire nested amplicon-rescue multiplex PCR amplified TCR alpha and beta CDR3s from RNA. In TCRdb, the multiplex PCR reads were re-called with MiXCR into one record per CDR3 protein. The repertoire holds 90,000 to 100,000 distinct CDR3 sequences, with around 42% as singletons. Input material: glioma tissue, nonneoplastic brain tissue, or PBMCs (not recorded which). Receptor source: a human donor with low-grade glioma or glioblastoma, undergoing nonglioma brain surgery, or in good health (not recorded which).

Many counts were recorded for this clonotype. V and J are TRBV7-9 and TRBJ1-2, with D uncertain. Trimming stripped 6 bases from V and 3 bases from J, with 20 bases between. Germline V gene data show CDR1 as SEHNR and CDR2 as FQNEAQ (reference sequence). The CDR3 runs to 16 residues. The CDR3 DNA reads TGTGCCAGCAGTCCATATTTGCGAAACTCGGACTATGGCTACACCTTC. It codes for CASSPYLRNSDYGYTF.

In the case of this clonotype: A much larger clonotype is one base distant, so this may be a read error. The rearrangement links TRBV6-2 or TRBV6-3 to TRBJ1-1; D is undetermined. Between the trimmed V and J ends, which lost 5 bases and 6 bases, there was a span of 19 bases. CDR1 is MNHEY, CDR2 SVGEGT, per germline. CDR3 length: 15 amino acids. The CDR3 sequence: CASSDTPNGSAEAFF. CDR3 DNA sequence: TGTGCCAGCAGTGACACTCCGAACGGATCCGCTGAAGCTTTCTTT.

This clonotype came up many times. This chain joins TRBV5-5 and TRBJ2-7; possible D gene TRBD2, 5 bases. Per the germline V gene, CDR1 is SGHKS and CDR2 is YYEKEE (reference sequence). The CDR3 is made up of 14 amino acids. Trimming pared 0 bases from V and 3 bases from J, leaving 10 bases between. CDR3 DNA sequence: TGTGCCAGCAGCTTGGCCCCGACTAACTACGAGCAGTACTTC. As protein: CASSLAPTNYEQYF. Full variable domain (rest looked up from reference TRBV5-5 and TRBJ2-7): DAGVTQSPTHLIKTRGQQVTLRCSPISGHKSVSWYQQVLGQGPQFIFQYYEKEERGRGNFPDRFSARQFPNYSSELNVNALLLGDSALYLCASSLAPTNYEQYFGPGTRLTVT.

This clonotype was seen many times. V is TRBV19 and J is TRBJ1-2, with no clear D. Germline CDR1 reads LNHDA; CDR2 reads SQIVND (reference sequence). Trimming removed 5 bases from V and 3 bases from J, with 10 bases in between. The CDR3 totals 13 residues. The CDR3 nucleotides are TGTGCCAGTAGTCCCCGGACTTACTATGGCTACACCTTC. Translation gives CASSPRTYYGYTF. Drawing the rest from reference TRBV19 and TRBJ1-2, the complete variable domain is DGGITQSPKYLFRKEGQNVTLSCEQNLNHDAMYWYRQDPGQGLRLIYYSQIVNDFQKGDIAEGYSVSREKKESFPLTVTSAQKNPTAFYLCASSPRTYYGYTFGSGTRLTVV.

The chain employs TRBV5-1 and TRBJ1-1; D may be TRBD1 (6 bases). CDR3 length: 16 amino acids. Germline CDR1 reads SGHRS; CDR2 reads YFSETQ. V lost 2 bases to trimming and J lost 1 base, with 15 bases between them. The CDR3 DNA reads TGCGCCAGCAGCTTAATGTGGGGGGCCGGGAACACTGAAGCTTTCTTT. As protein: CASSLMWGAGNTEAFF.

Points on this clonotype: One junction end does not reproduce the germline sequence, and a read error may be involved. This chain links TRBV6-1 with TRBJ2-7; possible D gene TRBD1, 5 bases. The CDR3 is 12 residues long. CDR1 MNHNS and CDR2 SASEGT come from the germline V gene. This CDR3 reads CASGEAGSEQYF. DNA for the CDR3: TGTGCCAGCGGTGAGGCAGGGTCCGAGCAGTACTTC.

CDR3 sequence (DNA): TGTGCCAGCAGCTTAGGGAGTTTTGGGGCCAACGTCCTGACTTTC. It yields the protein CASSLGSFGANVLTF. This sequence joins TRBV7-8 and TRBJ2-6; no firm D call. Deletions cut 1 base from V and 3 bases from J, with 7 bases between. Per germline, CDR1 SGHVS and CDR2 FQNEAQ. CDR3 length: 15 residues.

In this sample, this clonotype turned up many times. The chain carries TRBV20-1 and TRBJ2-1; D might be TRBD2 (6 bases). From germline, CDR1 is DFQATT and CDR2 SNEGSKA (reference sequence). The CDR3 extends over 16 amino acids. V lost 0 bases and J 6 bases, leaving 18 bases between the germline ends. CDR3 sequence reads: CSARDVRRGSSNEQFF. The DNA for the CDR3 is TGCAGTGCTAGAGATGTTCGACGGGGGTCTAGCAATGAGCAGTTCTTC.

This chain uses TRBV28 with TRBJ2-1; 8 nucleotides line up with TRBD1. CDR3 length: 14 amino acids. CDR1 is MDHEN and CDR2 is SYDVKM in the germline V gene. The trim removed 10 bases at V and 4 bases at J, leaving 9 bases unmatched. The CDR3 protein is CATAGTGRYNEQFF. In DNA form, the CDR3 reads TGTGCCACCGCCGGGACAGGCCGGTACAATGAGCAGTTCTTC.

The sample holds many counts of this clonotype. The rearrangement joins TRBV18 to TRBJ1-1; 9 positions match TRBD1. CDR1 and CDR2 from the germline V gene are KGHSH and LQKENI. The V segment lost 2 bases and the J segment 1 base; nucleotides outside the gene matches: 8. The CDR3 length is 17 residues. Written as DNA, the CDR3 is TGTGCCAGCTCACCATATTTCCGGGGACAGGGGAACACTGAAGCTTTCTTT. Its protein product is CASSPYFRGQGNTEAFF.

The chain recombines TRBV12-3 or TRBV12-4 with TRBJ2-1, with D hard to call. The CDR3 is made up of 17 amino acids. V was trimmed by 4 bases and J by 0 bases, leaving 16 bases between them. The CDR3 nucleotides are TGTGCCAGCAGTTATTACCCGCCAGCTAACTCCTACAATGAGCAGTTCTTC. Its protein product is CASSYYPPANSYNEQFF.

This clonotype showed up many times. The chain employs TRBV4-1 and TRBJ1-1; D not resolved. The germline CDR1 and CDR2 sequences are MGHRA and YSYEKL. Trimming removed 0 bases from V and 1 base from J, with 12 bases in between. The CDR3 consists of 16 residues. CDR3 residues: CASSQDEAERNTEAFF. CDR3 sequence (DNA): TGCGCCAGCAGCCAAGATGAGGCAGAGCGGAACACTGAAGCTTTCTTT.

A word on this clonotype: One end of the junction does not line up with germline, which may come from a read error. The rearrangement links TRBV19 to TRBJ2-4; 7 nucleotides agree with TRBD2. The germline V gene has CDR1 LNHDA and CDR2 SQIVND (reference sequence). This CDR3 is 20 amino acids long. CDR3 DNA sequence: TGTGCCAGTAGTATAGCATTTTCCAGCGGGATATTAAAGCCCAAAAAAATTCAGTACTTC. Protein: CASSIAFSSGILKPKKIQYF.

Of note for this clonotype: A read error may account for a junction end that differs from germline. The chain uses TRBV3-1 and TRBJ1-2, with D possibly being TRBD1 (5 bases). Per germline, CDR1 LGHDT and CDR2 YNNKEL (reference sequence). The length of the CDR3 is 15 residues. CDR3 in DNA: TGTGCCAGCAGCTACCGAGTAGGGGTCGCCTATGGCTACTCCTTC. Its protein is CASSYRVGVAYGYSF.

A word on this clonotype: A single base separates this from a much larger clone, so it may be a read error. The chain carries TRBV18 and TRBJ1-1; D is uncertain. Germline CDR1 and CDR2: KGHSH and LQKENI. This CDR3 spans 13 amino acids. With 4 bases removed from V and 4 bases from J, the gap between germline ends came to 10 bases. The CDR3 DNA reads as TGTGCCAGCTCACTGGGCAGGATCACTGAAGCTTTCTTT. Translation gives CASSLGRITEAFF.

This clonotype was recorded many times. V and J are TRBV20-1 and TRBJ1-6, with TRBD1 matching over 7 bases. In germline, CDR1 is DFQATT, CDR2 SNEGSKA (reference sequence). With 0 bases clipped from V and 7 bases from J, the junction kept 9 bases outside the gene matches. This CDR3 spans 16 amino acids. The CDR3 coding sequence is TGCAGTGCTAGAGATCTCGGACGACAGGGCAATTCACCCCTCCACTTT. This gives the protein CSARDLGRQGNSPLHF.

This clonotype was seen at least ten times. CDR3 in DNA: TGTGCCATCAACCCCGGGACAGGTACGAATGAGCAGTTCTTC. Translation gives CAINPGTGTNEQFF. The chain links TRBV10-3 to TRBJ2-1; 8 nucleotides align to TRBD1. Germline CDR1 reads ENHRY; CDR2 reads SYGVKD. V dropped 7 bases and J dropped 7; count of bases not matched to a gene: 9. The CDR3 contains 14 residues.

This clonotype was recorded at least ten times. The CDR3 region has the DNA TGTGCCAGCAGCCTCGTTAAGGGGGCTGGCGGGGAGCTGTTTTTT. Its protein is CASSLVKGAGGELFF. The V call is TRBV7-8, the J call TRBJ2-2; 7 nucleotides match TRBD1. This CDR3 comprises 15 residues. Germline V gene lookup returns CDR1 SGHVS and CDR2 FQNEAQ. The V gene end was trimmed by 5 bases and the J gene end by 7 bases; junction bases not matched to a gene: 10.

This clonotype was detected a few times. V gene TRBV10-3 combines with J gene TRBJ2-1; 8 nucleotides align to TRBD1. The CDR3 spans 14 residues. CDR1 is ENHRY, CDR2 SYGVKD, per germline. J gave up 5 bases and V 10 bases, and 10 bases lay outside the gene matches. CDR3 in amino acids: CATADRAAHNEQFF. CDR3 DNA: TGTGCCACCGCGGACAGGGCGGCCCACAATGAGCAGTTCTTC.

For this clonotype: One junction end disagrees with the germline gene, perhaps due to a read error. The chain carries TRBV27 and TRBJ1-4, with D possibly matching TRBD1 (5 bases). CDR1 is MNHEY and CDR2 is SMNVEV in the germline V gene (reference sequence). The CDR3 has 15 residues. CDR3 sequence reads: CASSLSSVGPKQLSF. CDR3 coding DNA: TGTGCCAGCAGTTTATCTAGCGTGGGACCCAAACAACTGTCTTTT.

As concerns this clonotype: Just one base apart from a much larger clone, this may be a read error. The chain employs TRBV29-1 and TRBJ1-1; D is uncertain. The CDR3 runs to 10 residues. Germline V lookup: CDR1 SQVTM, CDR2 ANQGSEA. CDR3 residues: CSGLQTEASF. The CDR3 nucleotides are TGCAGCGGCCTACAGACTGAAGCTTCCTTT.

This clonotype was observed at least ten times. The rearrangement uses TRBV5-4 and TRBJ2-1; 7 bases match TRBD2. CDR1 SGHNT and CDR2 YYREEE come from the germline V gene (reference sequence). Germline trimming cut 4 bases from V and 7 bases from J; bases unmatched to any gene: 14. The CDR3 runs 16 residues. This chain's CDR3 is CASSDGVDLGGNEQFF. CDR3 bases: TGTGCCAGCAGCGATGGGGTGGATCTGGGGGGGAATGAGCAGTTCTTC.